One sample yielded the 13 T cell receptor beta chains listed below, sequenced in a study of human T cells and chemical hapten exposure. Via MiXCR, TCRdb re-called the RACE reads, giving one row per CDR3 protein. The sample carries around 150,000 distinct CDR3 sequences, 25% to 35% recorded once. Time point here: patch test 3, about 24 weeks after DPC sensitization. Described treatment: therapeutic diphenylcyclopropenone sensitization with weekly scalp DPC. The specimen was whole blood, collected in connection with sensitization to the hapten diphenylcyclopropenone (DPC). Receptors originate from a young woman with alopecia areata. Some clones in this sample may be carry-over from other donors' samples.

V gene TRBV20-1 combines with J gene TRBJ2-7, with 10 nucleotides matching TRBD1. V lost 6 bases, J lost 7 bases, and 12 bases stayed unmatched. The CDR3 covers 14 residues. The germline V gene encodes CDR1 DFQATT and CDR2 SNEGSKA (reference sequence). The CDR3 coding sequence is TGCAGTGCGACAGACAGGGGGCCTGTGATGGAGCAGTACTTC. This codes for CSATDRGPVMEQYF.

This clonotype has a count of ten or more. J is TRBJ1-6 and V is TRBV20-1; TRBD1 might be the D (6 bases). The CDR3 is 13 residues long. The V and J ends lost 7 bases and 6 bases respectively, with 13 bases between them. Germline V gene data show CDR1 as DFQATT and CDR2 as SNEGSKA (reference sequence). The DNA for the CDR3 is TGCAGTGGCAGAGGGGGGTTTAATTCACCCCTCCACTTT. This gives the protein CSGRGGFNSPLHF.

J is TRBJ2-7 and V is TRBV4-2, with 11 positions matching TRBD2. V lost 4 bases, J lost 7 bases, and 9 bases stayed unmatched. CDR1 is LGHNA and CDR2 is YNFKEQ in the germline V gene. The CDR3 is made up of 15 amino acids. CDR3 DNA: TGTGCCAGCAGCCTTTTAGCGGGAGGGCCGGGGGAGCAGTACTTC. Translating it yields CASSLLAGGPGEQYF.

This clonotype was picked up a small number of times. V is TRBV4-1 and J is TRBJ2-1; 7 nucleotides line up with TRBD1. V shed 4 bases and J 1 base; nucleotides not matched to a gene: 7. The CDR3 contains 16 residues. Germline CDR1 reads MGHRA; CDR2 reads YSYEKL. CDR3: CASSPDRDRSYNEQFF. CDR3 nucleotide sequence: TGCGCCAGCAGCCCCGACAGGGACCGTTCCTACAATGAGCAGTTCTTC.

The chain recombines TRBV12-3 or TRBV12-4 with TRBJ2-7, with TRBD2 as a possible D gene (6 bases). The V end lost 1 base, the J end lost 4 bases, and 14 bases lay between the germline ends. The CDR3 length is 15 residues. The CDR3 region has the DNA TGTGCCAGCAGTTTAGGGTCTGGTGGGAGGTACGAGCAGTACTTC. This codes for CASSLGSGGRYEQYF.

This clonotype was detected a few times. The genes are TRBV7-2 and TRBJ2-7; D may be TRBD2 (6 bases). The length of the CDR3 is 12 residues. CDR1 and CDR2 (germline): SGHTA, FQGNSA. The V end lost 4 bases, the J end lost 3 bases, and 7 bases lay between the germline ends. CDR3 DNA sequence: TGTGCCAGCAGCTCGACTAGCTACGAGCAGTACTTC. It is translated as CASSSTSYEQYF.

This clonotype was recorded at least ten times. This chain connects TRBV29-1 to TRBJ2-1; D not certain. Trimming cost V 4 bases and J 5 bases, with 6 bases left between them. CDR3 length: 11 amino acids. CDR1 SQVTM and CDR2 ANQGSEA come from the germline V gene. CDR3 DNA sequence: TGCAGCGTTGCGCGGAACAATGAGCAGTTCTTC. Amino acid sequence: CSVARNNEQFF.

This clonotype has just a few counts. The gene calls are TRBV12-3 or TRBV12-4 and TRBJ2-6; weak D call: TRBD2 (6 bases). The CDR3 loop spans 16 amino acids. V lost 5 bases and J 5 bases, leaving 16 bases between the germline ends. CDR3: CASSLGGIPRANVLTF. The CDR3 DNA reads as TGTGCCAGCAGTCTAGGCGGGATCCCAAGGGCCAACGTCCTGACTTTC.

The chain recombines TRBV5-1 with TRBJ2-3; D ambiguous. Germline CDR1 SGHRS, CDR2 YFSETQ. V lost 7 bases to trimming and J lost 1 base, with 13 bases between them. The CDR3 covers 14 residues. The CDR3 here is CASRAQRGTDTQYF. CDR3 nucleotide sequence: TGCGCCAGCCGAGCACAGAGAGGCACAGATACGCAGTATTTT.

The V and J genes are TRBV20-1 and TRBJ2-5; the D gene could be TRBD1 or TRBD2 (5 bases each). There are 13 residues in the CDR3. CDR1 and CDR2 from the germline V gene are DFQATT and SNEGSKA (reference sequence). V lost 5 bases and J 3 bases, leaving 13 bases between the germline ends. CDR3 DNA: TGCAGTGCTTACGGGGCCCGGAAAGAGACCCAGTACTTC. As protein: CSAYGARKETQYF.

The table lists this clonotype with a count of one. The CDR3 sequence: CASSSRDTLYEQYF. The CDR3 DNA sequence: TGTGCCAGCAGTTCCCGGGACACCTTATACGAGCAGTACTTC. This chain uses TRBV25-1 with TRBJ2-7; TRBD1 might be the D (6 bases). Germline lookup yields CDR1 MGHDK and CDR2 SYGVNS. V lost 5 bases to trimming and J lost 4 bases, with 15 bases between them. The CDR3 length is 14 residues.

The gene calls are TRBV29-1 and TRBJ2-7; D is uncertain. CDR1 is SQVTM, CDR2 ANQGSEA, per germline. The CDR3 is made up of 12 amino acids. V shed 4 bases and J shed 0 bases, with 7 bases lying between them. In DNA form, the CDR3 reads TGCAGCGTTGTATCTCACTCCTACGAGCAGTACTTC. Amino acids: CSVVSHSYEQYF.

This rearrangement joins TRBV21-1 to TRBJ2-5. TRBV21-1 is a documented pseudogene. The CDR3 sequence is 14 residues long. The CDR3 sequence is CASSKIDNGETQYF. In DNA, the CDR3 is TGTGCCAGCAGCAAAATCGACAATGGAGAGACCCAGTACTTC.